The clone carrying this T cell receptor beta chain was seen at least ten times. Germline values: CDR1 MNHEY, CDR2 SVGAGI. Trimming left V 5 bases short and J 8 bases short, with 13 bases between. This CDR3 comprises 13 residues. Using its own MiXCR run on the reads, TCRdb lists one record per CDR3 protein. The sample shows under 300,000 distinct CDR3 sequences, 25% to 30% of them seen only once. This specimen comes from a study of kidney transplant recipient with SARS-CoV-2 infection. The chain links TRBV6-5 to TRBJ1-5; a possible D gene is TRBD1 (5 bases). The clonotype originates from a male patient aged 30 to 40 who had COVID-19 and was a kidney transplant recipient. Part of the T cells may come from the graft donor. This sample comprised a blood sample, obtained at baseline and on day 111 from a kidney transplant recipient. The CDR3 loop is CASSRQTQEPQHF. Written as DNA, the CDR3 is TGTGCCAGCAGTCGACAGACTCAGGAGCCCCAGCATTTT.